This T cell receptor (beta chain) appears in the sequencing data of a study of blood T cell repertoires in COVID-19. Study background: Donors in the United States, Italy and Spain gave samples during acute or convalescent COVID-19. Sources were T cells, B-cell-depleted T cells, or PBMCs; the material itself was cDNA or gDNA.

V was clipped by 1 base and J by 6 bases, with 16 bases between them. CDR3 length: 15 amino acids. Germline CDR1 and CDR2: SGHNT and YYREEE (reference sequence). This clone has just one count. Authors' processing steps: Amplification from reference gene primers served as the basis for estimated nucleated cell counts. The data were produced by immunoSEQ multiplex PCR, yet TCRdb's version contains in-frame clones alone and is incomplete. V and J calls and clone size are copied from that table; D and trimming were computed from the DNA. The sample contains 75,000 to 90,000 clones, around 90% of which appear only once.

The sample comprised peripheral blood. The TCR sequence derives from a man aged 80 or over with acute or convalescent COVID-19. The chain combines TRBV5-4 with TRBJ1-1, with D possibly matching TRBD1 (6 bases). The CDR3 loop reads CASSLPLGGVSEAFF. CDR3 DNA: TGTGCCAGCAGCTTGCCCCTAGGGGGAGTCTCTGAAGCTTTCTTT.